Following are 32 T cell receptor beta chains from one sample sequenced in a study of human T cells and chemical hapten exposure. TCRdb fed the RACE reads into MiXCR, producing one record per CDR3 protein. The sample lists 110,000 or so distinct CDR3 sequences; about a tenth were seen once. Time point given: patch test 2, 6 weeks after DPC sensitization. Treatment given: therapeutic diphenylcyclopropenone sensitization with weekly scalp DPC. Sequencing used whole blood, obtained in connection with sensitization to the hapten diphenylcyclopropenone (DPC). The receptors derive from a middle-aged woman with alopecia areata. Some clones in this sample may be carry-over from other donors' samples.

At least ten counts were recorded for this clonotype. This chain uses TRBV6-1 with TRBJ2-1; 8 bases match TRBD2. This CDR3 has 13 residues. Trimming removed 8 bases from V and 7 bases from J; junction bases left unmatched: 7. Per germline, CDR1 MNHNS and CDR2 SASEGT. In DNA, the CDR3 is TGTGCCAGCCGGGCGGGGGGCGGAAATGAGCAGTTCTTC. Protein: CASRAGGGNEQFF.

The CDR3 region is CAISEPRTAGTQYF. Written as DNA, the CDR3 is TGTGCCATCAGTGAGCCCCGGACAGCTGGTACGCAGTATTTT. This chain links TRBV10-3 with TRBJ2-3, with a tentative D call TRBD1 (6 bases). The V and J ends lost 2 bases and 8 bases respectively, with 14 bases between them. The CDR3 runs 14 residues. Germline V gene lookup returns CDR1 ENHRY and CDR2 SYGVKD.

The J gene is TRBJ2-3, the V gene TRBV5-4; TRBD2 agrees at 8 bases. V lost 3 bases to trimming and J lost 4 bases; unmatched junction nucleotides: 7. The germline gives CDR1 SGHNT, CDR2 YYREEE (reference sequence). The CDR3 runs 15 residues. CDR3 in amino acids: CASSSAGGWADTQYF. CDR3 coding DNA: TGTGCCAGCAGCTCCGCGGGGGGATGGGCAGATACGCAGTATTTT.

The chain has TRBV20-1 and TRBJ1-1, with D possibly being TRBD1 (5 bases). Per germline, CDR1 DFQATT and CDR2 SNEGSKA (reference sequence). The CDR3 has 14 amino acids. V was clipped by 6 bases and J by 4 bases, with 18 bases between them. Written as DNA, the CDR3 is TGCAGTGCCAAGACCGGGGGTGGAGGCACTGAAGCTTTCTTT. The encoded protein is CSAKTGGGGTEAFF.

The chain links TRBV6-1 to TRBJ1-5; the D is unclear. Germline V CDR1 and CDR2: MNHNS, SASEGT. V gave up 4 bases and J gave up 2 bases, with 9 bases separating them. CDR3 length: 14 residues. CDR3 in amino acids: CASSGSGRNQPQHF. In DNA form, the CDR3 reads TGTGCCAGCAGTGGGTCCGGGCGCAATCAGCCCCAGCATTTT.

The chain recombines TRBV2 with TRBJ2-5; D remains unclear. The germline V gene has CDR1 SNHLY and CDR2 FYNNEI. Trimming cost V 2 bases and J 7 bases, with 17 bases left between them. The CDR3 is made up of 15 amino acids. CDR3 sequence: CASSESAGDVGTQYF. The CDR3 nucleotides are TGTGCCAGCAGTGAATCGGCAGGAGACGTGGGGACCCAGTACTTC.

This clonotype was counted at least ten times. The genes are TRBV18 and TRBJ1-5; 7 bases agree with TRBD1. Germline V gives CDR1 KGHSH, CDR2 LQKENI. The CDR3 has 13 residues. V lost 6 bases and J lost 2; bases outside the gene matches: 1. The chain's CDR3 is CASSGQGNQPQHF. The CDR3 DNA reads as TGTGCCAGCTCCGGACAGGGCAATCAGCCCCAGCATTTT.

This chain links TRBV2 with TRBJ1-4; 9 nucleotides match TRBD1. The CDR3 consists of 15 residues. V dropped 7 bases and J dropped 4; count of bases not matched to a gene: 7. CDR1 and CDR2 from the germline V gene are SNHLY and FYNNEI. The CDR3 here is CASTSPGQGNEKLFF. Here the CDR3 DNA reads TGTGCCAGCACTTCTCCGGGACAGGGTAATGAAAAACTGTTTTTT.

There are a few counts of this clonotype. V is TRBV12-3 or TRBV12-4 and J is TRBJ2-2; D is unresolved. V lost 5 bases and J 7 bases, leaving 14 bases between the germline ends. The CDR3 totals 14 residues. CDR3 coding DNA: TGTGCCAGCAGTACTCGAGACTGGATCGGGGAGCTGTTTTTT. It is translated as CASSTRDWIGELFF.

This clonotype was detected only a few times. The J gene is TRBJ2-3, the V gene TRBV5-1, with D perhaps TRBD1 (7 bases). The germline CDR1 and CDR2 sequences are SGHRS and YFSETQ. The CDR3 loop spans 14 amino acids. With 4 bases removed from V and 6 bases from J, the gap between germline ends came to 15 bases. The CDR3 bases are TGCGCCAGCAGCCAGGGGGGAGATCGGGATACGCAGTATTTT. Protein product: CASSQGGDRDTQYF.

This clonotype was counted many times. This rearrangement joins TRBV6-5 to TRBJ2-4; TRBD1 might be the D (5 bases). The CDR3 is made up of 16 amino acids. Per the germline V gene, CDR1 is MNHEY and CDR2 is SVGAGI. The ends were cut back, 0 bases at V and 0 bases at J, with 9 bases in the middle. The CDR3 nucleotides read TGTGCCAGCAGTTACTCCAAGACAGTAGCCAAAAACATTCAGTACTTC. Translating it yields CASSYSKTVAKNIQYF.

This clonotype turned up a few times. The chain couples TRBV28 to TRBJ2-7; 9 bases map to TRBD1. CDR1 is MDHEN, CDR2 SYDVKM, per germline. V shed 5 bases and J 4 bases; nucleotides not matched to a gene: 9. There are 15 residues in the CDR3. In DNA form, the CDR3 reads TGTGCCAGCAGTGTACTGGGACAGGGAGAGTACGAGCAGTACTTC. Protein sequence: CASSVLGQGEYEQYF.

This clonotype was detected only a few times. V is TRBV12-3 or TRBV12-4 and J is TRBJ2-7; maybe TRBD1 (5 bases). The CDR3 contains 14 residues. V was trimmed by 9 bases and J by 7 bases, leaving 22 bases between them. For the CDR3, the DNA is TGTGCCAGTTCGCCCCGGACACCTCCTCATGAGCAGTACTTC. As protein: CASSPRTPPHEQYF.

This clonotype was detected a few times. The CDR3 is CASSDSASGGSNEQFF. The DNA of the CDR3 is TGTGCCAGCAGTGACTCGGCTAGCGGGGGGAGTAATGAGCAGTTCTTC. The chain carries TRBV6-4 and TRBJ2-1; TRBD2 agrees at 11 bases. Germline V lookup: CDR1 MRHNA, CDR2 SNTAGT. J was trimmed by 7 bases and V by 0 bases; bases with no gene match: 5. The length of the CDR3 is 16 residues.

There are many counts of this clonotype. The chain uses TRBV11-2 and TRBJ2-7; no clear D. Per the germline V gene, CDR1 is SGHAT and CDR2 is FQNNGV. CDR3 length: 13 residues. Trimming took off 0 bases at V and 2 bases at J, with 5 bases between the two ends. The CDR3 coding sequence is TGTGCCAGCAGCTTAGAACTGACCTACGAGCAGTACTTC. Protein product: CASSLELTYEQYF.

This clonotype was recorded a few times. CDR3 amino acids: CASSYGGGNSPLHF. The CDR3 nucleotides read TGTGCCAGCAGTTACGGGGGCGGAAATTCACCCCTCCACTTT. This chain links TRBV6-6 with TRBJ1-6; the D gene is possibly TRBD1 (6 bases). Germline CDR1 is MNHNY and CDR2 is SVGAGI (reference sequence). This CDR3 is 14 amino acids long. Trimming cost V 2 bases and J 7 bases, with 9 bases left between them.

This clonotype was counted many times. This chain joins TRBV7-2 and TRBJ1-5; D not resolved. V lost 2 bases, J lost 5 bases, and 7 bases lay in between. The CDR3 contains 13 residues. CDR1 SGHTA and CDR2 FQGNSA come from the germline V gene. DNA of the CDR3: TGTGCCAGCAGCTTACGAGGAGATCAGCCCCAGCATTTT. This encodes CASSLRGDQPQHF.

The chain links TRBV5-1 to TRBJ2-7; 12 bases fit TRBD1. Per the germline V gene, CDR1 is SGHRS and CDR2 is YFSETQ. J gave up 5 bases and V 2 bases, and 8 bases lay outside the gene matches. CDR3 length: 16 amino acids. CDR3 bases: TGCGCCAGCAGCTTTGGGGACAGGGGGCTGGTCAACGAGCAGTACTTC. Protein sequence: CASSFGDRGLVNEQYF.

This clonotype has only a few counts. The chain couples TRBV4-3 to TRBJ2-3; 9 nucleotides agree with TRBD1. CDR1 is LGHNA and CDR2 is YSLEER in the germline V gene. The J segment lost 5 bases and the V segment lost 0 bases, leaving 9 bases of the junction unmatched. The CDR3 runs to 17 residues. CDR3 protein: CASSQDPPQGAEDTQYF. Here the CDR3 DNA reads TGCGCCAGCAGCCAAGATCCACCACAGGGGGCCGAAGATACGCAGTATTTT.

This clonotype was found a few times. The gene calls are TRBV5-5 and TRBJ1-6; the D is unclear. With 2 bases removed from V and 6 bases from J, the gap between germline ends came to 9 bases. The CDR3 covers 14 residues. CDR1 SGHKS and CDR2 YYEKEE come from the germline V gene (reference sequence). The CDR3 sequence is CASSFGHGNSPLHF. The CDR3 DNA follows: TGTGCCAGCAGCTTCGGGCACGGTAATTCACCCCTCCACTTT. Full variable domain (remainder filled in from reference TRBV5-5 and TRBJ1-6): DAGVTQSPTHLIKTRGQQVTLRCSPISGHKSVSWYQQVLGQGPQFIFQYYEKEERGRGNFPDRFSARQFPNYSSELNVNALLLGDSALYLCASSFGHGNSPLHFGNGTRLTVT.

The V and J genes are TRBV6-2 or TRBV6-3 and TRBJ2-7; the D is unclear. With 2 bases removed from V and 0 bases from J, the gap between germline ends came to 5 bases. This CDR3 has 13 amino acids. CDR1 MNHEY and CDR2 SVGEGT come from the germline V gene. The CDR3 DNA is TGTGCCAGCAGTTACAGAAACTCCTACGAGCAGTACTTC. This gives the protein CASSYRNSYEQYF.

The sample holds many counts of this clonotype. CDR3 nucleotide sequence: TGTGCCAGCAGCTTAGCAATCGGGACAGGTTCGAATGGCTACACCTTC. It yields the protein CASSLAIGTGSNGYTF. The gene calls are TRBV7-9 and TRBJ1-2; TRBD1 aligns across 8 bases. J was trimmed by 6 bases and V by 0 bases; bases with no gene match: 9. The CDR3 has 16 amino acids. The V gene's germline CDR1 is SEHNR and CDR2 FQNEAQ (reference sequence).

This clonotype was counted ten times or more. The chain carries TRBV7-9 and TRBJ1-2; 7 bases line up with TRBD1. Trimming took 5 bases from V and 8 from J; bases not matched to a gene: 5. Germline assignment: CDR1 SEHNR and CDR2 FQNEAQ (reference sequence). There are 12 residues in the CDR3. In nucleotides, the CDR3 is TGTGCCAGCAGCCCTCAGGGGGTCGGCTACACCTTC. This translates into CASSPQGVGYTF.

Ten or more counts support this clonotype. The chain combines TRBV28 with TRBJ2-7; D is ambiguous. The CDR3 length is 14 residues. From germline, CDR1 is MDHEN and CDR2 SYDVKM. Between the trimmed V and J ends, which lost 7 bases and 4 bases, there was a span of 17 bases. Here the CDR3 DNA reads TGTGCCAGCACCTCCAGGTGGATGCCTTACGAGCAGTACTTC. Translating it yields CASTSRWMPYEQYF. Full variable domain (remainder filled in from reference TRBV28 and TRBJ2-7): DVKVTQSSRYLVKRTGEKVFLECVQDMDHENMFWYRQDPGLGLRLIYFSYDVKMKEKGDIPEGYSVSREKKERFSLILESASTNQTSMYLCASTSRWMPYEQYFGPGTRLTVT.

This clonotype was detected ten times or more. The chain joins TRBV11-2 to TRBJ1-6; no reliable D call. CDR1 is SGHAT, CDR2 FQNNGV, per germline. Trimming stripped 2 bases from V and 9 bases from J, with 8 bases between. The CDR3 loop spans 13 amino acids. CDR3 nucleotides: TGTGCCAGCAGCTTAAGACCCGCTTCACCCCTCCACTTT. Translation: CASSLRPASPLHF.

This chain links TRBV4-1 with TRBJ2-3; the match to TRBD2 covers 7 bases. Germline V CDR1 and CDR2: MGHRA, YSYEKL. The CDR3 spans 17 residues. Germline trimming cut 4 bases from V and 4 bases from J; bases unmatched to any gene: 14. Written as DNA, the CDR3 is TGCGCCAGCAGCCGACAACCGTCGGGGGGAGGTGCAGATACGCAGTATTTT. This encodes CASSRQPSGGGADTQYF.

This clonotype was detected only a few times. The chain couples TRBV29-1 to TRBJ2-6; either TRBD1 or TRBD2 may supply D (5 bases each). Germline values: CDR1 SQVTM, CDR2 ANQGSEA. The germline V and J ends were trimmed by 1 base and 0 bases, with 10 bases remaining between them. The CDR3 consists of 16 residues. The CDR3 loop is CSVEGWDLSGANVLTF. The CDR3 nucleotides read TGCAGCGTTGAAGGGTGGGACCTCTCTGGGGCCAACGTCCTGACTTTC.

This clonotype was recorded many times. The rearrangement links TRBV12-3 or TRBV12-4 to TRBJ1-6; D ambiguous. The CDR3 has 14 residues. V was pared by 3 bases and J by 10 bases, with 13 bases between. The DNA for the CDR3 is TGTGCCAGCAGTTTTACGACCTCGAGGTCACCCCTCCACTTT. Its translation: CASSFTTSRSPLHF.

In this sample, this clonotype turned up a few times. This rearrangement joins TRBV7-9 to TRBJ2-7, with TRBD1 matching over 7 bases. Germline CDR1 and CDR2: SEHNR and FQNEAQ (reference sequence). This CDR3 spans 16 amino acids. V was pared by 4 bases and J by 4 bases, with 13 bases of the junction left unmatched. CDR3 sequence (DNA): TGTGCCAGCAGCTCAGACGGGACAGTGAAATTTTACGAGCAGTACTTC. It encodes CASSSDGTVKFYEQYF.

This chain uses TRBV7-2 with TRBJ2-3; D is uncertain. Germline CDR1 and CDR2: SGHTA and FQGNSA. CDR3 length: 13 amino acids. Trimming removed 6 bases at V and 2 bases at J, with 9 bases between. This chain's CDR3 is CASSPTNTDTQYF. The DNA for the CDR3 is TGTGCCAGCAGTCCAACTAACACAGATACGCAGTATTTT.

This clonotype appeared many times. V is TRBV6-6 and J is TRBJ2-1; tentatively, D is TRBD2 (5 bases). This CDR3 has 12 amino acids. V lost 5 bases, J lost 9 bases, and 11 bases lay in between. The germline CDR1 and CDR2 sequences are MNHNY and SVGAGI (reference sequence). The CDR3 nucleotides are TGTGCCAGCAGTACGTGGCGGGTTGAGCAGTTCTTC. Encoded protein: CASSTWRVEQFF.

Ten or more counts support this clonotype. The chain carries TRBV5-5 and TRBJ2-3, with 9 bases matching TRBD1. Germline V gene data show CDR1 as SGHKS and CDR2 as YYEKEE (reference sequence). This CDR3 is built from 16 residues. V was pared by 3 bases and J by 3 bases, with 8 bases of the junction left unmatched. In DNA form, the CDR3 reads TGTGCCAGCAGCTCGGGACAGGGCATAAGGACAGATACGCAGTATTTT. It encodes CASSSGQGIRTDTQYF.